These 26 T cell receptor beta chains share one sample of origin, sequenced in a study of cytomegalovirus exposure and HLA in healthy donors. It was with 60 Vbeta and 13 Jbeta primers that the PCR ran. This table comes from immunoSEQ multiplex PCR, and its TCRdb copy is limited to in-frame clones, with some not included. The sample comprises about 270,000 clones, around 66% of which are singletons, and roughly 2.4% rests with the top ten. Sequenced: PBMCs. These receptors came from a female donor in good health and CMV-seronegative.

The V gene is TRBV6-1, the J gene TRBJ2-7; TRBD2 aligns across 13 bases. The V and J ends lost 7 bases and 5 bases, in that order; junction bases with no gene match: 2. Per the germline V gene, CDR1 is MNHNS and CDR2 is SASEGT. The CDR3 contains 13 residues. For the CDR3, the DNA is TGTGCCAGCATACTAGCGGGAGGGGACGAGCAGTACTTC. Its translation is CASILAGGDEQYF.

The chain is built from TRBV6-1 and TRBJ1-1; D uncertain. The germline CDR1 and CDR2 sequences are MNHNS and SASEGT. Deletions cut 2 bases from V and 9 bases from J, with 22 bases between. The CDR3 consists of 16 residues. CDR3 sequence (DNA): TGTGCCAGCAGTGAACTGAGGGAAGTCTGGAATAGCAAAGCTTTCTTT. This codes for CASSELREVWNSKAFF.

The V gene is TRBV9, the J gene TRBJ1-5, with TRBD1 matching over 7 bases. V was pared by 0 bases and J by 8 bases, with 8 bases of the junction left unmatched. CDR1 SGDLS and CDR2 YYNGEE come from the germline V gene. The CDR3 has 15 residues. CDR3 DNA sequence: TGTGCCAGCAGCGTAGCCGAGGGGGCGAGAGAGCCCCAGCATTTT. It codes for CASSVAEGAREPQHF.

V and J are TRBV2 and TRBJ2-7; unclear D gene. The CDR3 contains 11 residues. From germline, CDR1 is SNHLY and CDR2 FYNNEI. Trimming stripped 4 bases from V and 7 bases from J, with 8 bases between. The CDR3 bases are TGTGCCAGCAGTGCCCCGACAGAGCAGTACTTC. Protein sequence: CASSAPTEQYF.

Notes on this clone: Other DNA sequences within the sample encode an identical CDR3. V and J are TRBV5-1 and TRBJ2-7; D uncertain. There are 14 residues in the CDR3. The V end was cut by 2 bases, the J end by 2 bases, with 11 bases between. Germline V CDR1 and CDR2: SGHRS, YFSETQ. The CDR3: CASSFRPLTYEQYF. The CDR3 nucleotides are TGCGCCAGCAGCTTCCGTCCACTGACCTACGAGCAGTACTTC.

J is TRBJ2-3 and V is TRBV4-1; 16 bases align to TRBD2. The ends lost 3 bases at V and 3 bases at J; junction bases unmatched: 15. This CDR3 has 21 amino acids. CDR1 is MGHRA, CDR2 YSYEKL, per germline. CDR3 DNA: TGCGCCAGCAGCCAGATCCCCTCGGGGACTAGCGGGAGGGCCAGTACAGATACGCAGTATTTT. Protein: CASSQIPSGTSGRASTDTQYF.

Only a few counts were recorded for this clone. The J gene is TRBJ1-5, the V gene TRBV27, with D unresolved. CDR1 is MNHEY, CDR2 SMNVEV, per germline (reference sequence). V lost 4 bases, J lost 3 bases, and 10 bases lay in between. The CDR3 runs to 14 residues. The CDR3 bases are TGTGCCAGCAGTTCTCCAGGACTCAATCAGCCCCAGCATTTT. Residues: CASSSPGLNQPQHF.

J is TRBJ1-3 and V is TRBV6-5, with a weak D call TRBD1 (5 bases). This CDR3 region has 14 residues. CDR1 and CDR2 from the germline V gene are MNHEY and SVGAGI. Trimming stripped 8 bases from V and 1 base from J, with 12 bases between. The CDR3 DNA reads TGTGCCAGCGGGGCAGGTGCTTCTGGAAACACCATATATTTT. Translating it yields CASGAGASGNTIYF.

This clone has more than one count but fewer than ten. CDR3 loop: CASSAGDKGWNEQFF. The CDR3 coding sequence is TGTGCCAGTAGCGCGGGAGACAAAGGTTGGAATGAGCAGTTCTTC. The rearrangement links TRBV19 to TRBJ2-1, with TRBD2 identical over 7 bases. Trimming removed 6 bases from V and 7 bases from J; junction bases left unmatched: 12. The germline V gene encodes CDR1 LNHDA and CDR2 SQIVND (reference sequence). This CDR3 spans 15 amino acids.

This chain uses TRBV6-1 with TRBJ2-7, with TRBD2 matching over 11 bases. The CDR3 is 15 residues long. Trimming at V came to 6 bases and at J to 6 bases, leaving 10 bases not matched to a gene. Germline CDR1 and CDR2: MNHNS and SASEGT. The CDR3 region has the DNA TGTGCCAGCAGAAACAGACTAGCGGGAATTATCGAGCAGTACTTC. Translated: CASRNRLAGIIEQYF.

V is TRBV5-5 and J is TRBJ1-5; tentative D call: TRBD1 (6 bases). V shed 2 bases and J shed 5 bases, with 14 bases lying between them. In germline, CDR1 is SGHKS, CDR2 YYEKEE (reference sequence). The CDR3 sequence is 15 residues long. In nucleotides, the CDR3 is TGTGCCAGCAGCTTTTACGGGGGGGGGCATCAGCCCCAGCATTTT. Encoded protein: CASSFYGGGHQPQHF.

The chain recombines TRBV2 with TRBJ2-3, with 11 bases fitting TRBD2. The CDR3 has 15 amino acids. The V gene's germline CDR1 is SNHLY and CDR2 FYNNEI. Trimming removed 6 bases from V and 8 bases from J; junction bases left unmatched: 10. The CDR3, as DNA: TGTGCCAGCAGACCGAAGACTAGCGGGATGGGTACGCAGTATTTT. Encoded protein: CASRPKTSGMGTQYF.

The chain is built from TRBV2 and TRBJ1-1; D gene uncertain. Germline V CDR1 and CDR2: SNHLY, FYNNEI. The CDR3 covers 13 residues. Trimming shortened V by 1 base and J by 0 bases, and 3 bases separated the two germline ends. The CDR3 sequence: CASSEVVNTEAFF. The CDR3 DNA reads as TGTGCCAGCAGTGAAGTCGTGAACACTGAAGCTTTCTTT.

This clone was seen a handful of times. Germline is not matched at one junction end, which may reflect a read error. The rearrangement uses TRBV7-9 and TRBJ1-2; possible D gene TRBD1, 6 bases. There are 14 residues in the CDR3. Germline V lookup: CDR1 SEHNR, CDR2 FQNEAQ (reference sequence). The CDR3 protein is CSSSGTRRGGDYTF. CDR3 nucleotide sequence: TGTTCCAGCAGCGGCACCCGGAGGGGGGGCGACTACACCTTC.

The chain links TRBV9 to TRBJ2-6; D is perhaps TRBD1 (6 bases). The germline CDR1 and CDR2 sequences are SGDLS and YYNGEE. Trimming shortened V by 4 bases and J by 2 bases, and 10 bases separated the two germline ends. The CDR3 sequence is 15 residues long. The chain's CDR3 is CASSTGHPGANVLTF. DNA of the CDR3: TGTGCCAGCAGCACGGGACACCCTGGGGCCAACGTCCTGACTTTC.

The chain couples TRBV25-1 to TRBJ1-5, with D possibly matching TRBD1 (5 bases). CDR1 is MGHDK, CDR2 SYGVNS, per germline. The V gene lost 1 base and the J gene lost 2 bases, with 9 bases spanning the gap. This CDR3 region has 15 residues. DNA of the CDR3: TGTGCCAGCAGTGAATCCAGGGTCGGCAATCAGCCCCAGCATTTT. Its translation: CASSESRVGNQPQHF.

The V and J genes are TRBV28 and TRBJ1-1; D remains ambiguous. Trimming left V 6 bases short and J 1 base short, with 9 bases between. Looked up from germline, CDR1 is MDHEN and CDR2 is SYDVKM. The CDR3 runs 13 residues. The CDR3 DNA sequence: TGTGCCAGCAGAGATCTGAGGAACACTGAAGCTTTCTTT. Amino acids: CASRDLRNTEAFF.

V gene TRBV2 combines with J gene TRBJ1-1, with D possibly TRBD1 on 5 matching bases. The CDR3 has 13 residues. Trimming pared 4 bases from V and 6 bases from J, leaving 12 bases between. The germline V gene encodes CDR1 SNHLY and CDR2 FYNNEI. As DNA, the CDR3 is TGTGCCAGCAGTGGGGGGGATCCAGCTGAAGCTTTCTTT. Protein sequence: CASSGGDPAEAFF.

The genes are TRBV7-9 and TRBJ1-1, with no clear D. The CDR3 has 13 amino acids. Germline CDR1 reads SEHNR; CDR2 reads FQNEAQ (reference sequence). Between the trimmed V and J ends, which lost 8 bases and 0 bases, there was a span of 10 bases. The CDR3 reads CASLRVVNTEAFF. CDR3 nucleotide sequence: TGTGCCAGCCTTCGGGTGGTGAACACTGAAGCTTTCTTT. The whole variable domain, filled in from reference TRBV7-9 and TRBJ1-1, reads DTGVSQNPRHKITKRGQNVTFRCDPISEHNRLYWYRQTLGQGPEFLTYFQNEAQLEKSRLLSDRFSAERPKGSFSTLEIQRTEQGDSAMYLCASLRVVNTEAFFGQGTRLTVV.

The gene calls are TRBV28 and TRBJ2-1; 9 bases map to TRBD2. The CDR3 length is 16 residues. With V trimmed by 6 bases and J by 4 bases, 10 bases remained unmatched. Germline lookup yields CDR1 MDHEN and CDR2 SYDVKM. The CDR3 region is CASSQAGAGGYNEQFF. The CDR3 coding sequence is TGTGCCAGCAGCCAAGCGGGAGCGGGAGGTTACAATGAGCAGTTCTTC.

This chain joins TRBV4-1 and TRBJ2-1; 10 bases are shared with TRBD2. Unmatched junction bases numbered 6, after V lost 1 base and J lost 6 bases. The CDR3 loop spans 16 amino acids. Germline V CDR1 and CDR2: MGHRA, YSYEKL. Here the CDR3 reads CASSQAGLAATNEQFF. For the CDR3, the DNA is TGCGCCAGCAGCCAAGCCGGACTAGCGGCAACCAATGAGCAGTTCTTC.

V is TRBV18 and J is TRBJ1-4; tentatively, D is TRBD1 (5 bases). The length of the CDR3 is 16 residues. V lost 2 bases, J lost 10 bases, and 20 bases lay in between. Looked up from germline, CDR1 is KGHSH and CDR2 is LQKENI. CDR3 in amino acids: CASSPSLAGKAGKLFF. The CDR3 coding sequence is TGTGCCAGCTCACCATCGCTGGCAGGGAAAGCGGGAAAACTGTTTTTT.

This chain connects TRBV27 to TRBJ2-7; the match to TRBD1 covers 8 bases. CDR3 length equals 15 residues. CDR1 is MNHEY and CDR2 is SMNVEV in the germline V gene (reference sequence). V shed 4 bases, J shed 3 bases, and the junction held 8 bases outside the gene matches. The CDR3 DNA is TGTGCCAGCAGTTCGGCCCCAGGGGGCTACTACGAGCAGTACTTC. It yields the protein CASSSAPGGYYEQYF.

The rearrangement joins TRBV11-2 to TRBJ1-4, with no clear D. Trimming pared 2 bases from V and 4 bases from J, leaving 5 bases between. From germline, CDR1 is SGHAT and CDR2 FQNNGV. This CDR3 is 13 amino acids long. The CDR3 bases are TGTGCCAGCAGCTTACTAGTTAATGAAAAACTGTTTTTT. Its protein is CASSLLVNEKLFF. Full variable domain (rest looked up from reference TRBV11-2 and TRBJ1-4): EAGVAQSPRYKIIEKRQSVAFWCNPISGHATLYWYQQILGQGPKLLIQFQNNGVVDDSQLPKDRFSAERLKGVDSTLKIQPAKLEDSAVYLCASSLLVNEKLFFGSGTQLSVL.

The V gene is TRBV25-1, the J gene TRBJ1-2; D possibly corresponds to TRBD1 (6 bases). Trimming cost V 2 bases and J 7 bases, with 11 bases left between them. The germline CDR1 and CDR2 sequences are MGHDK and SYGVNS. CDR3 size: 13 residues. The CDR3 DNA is TGTGCCAGCAGTGAAACCCAGGGGAGTGGCTACACCTTC. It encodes CASSETQGSGYTF.

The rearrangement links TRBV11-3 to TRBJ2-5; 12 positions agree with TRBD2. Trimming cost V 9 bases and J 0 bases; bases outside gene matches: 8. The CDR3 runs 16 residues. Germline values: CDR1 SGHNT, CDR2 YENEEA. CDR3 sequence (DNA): TGTGCCAGTACCAGGACTAGCGGGACAAACCAAGAGACCCAGTACTTC. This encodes CASTRTSGTNQETQYF.